This TCR beta chain was captured by sequencing in a study of chemoradiotherapy in HPV16-positive cancers. Whole-study context: A couple of HPV16-positive patients' cells yielded candidate HPV-specific clones and common motifs.

Over chemoradiotherapy, repertoires were sampled more than once. The germline gives CDR1 MNHEY, CDR2 SVGAGI. This CDR3 has 15 amino acids. J was trimmed by 7 bases and V by 6 bases; bases with no gene match: 15. Only in-frame clones appear in the TCRdb table, and some are missing; sequencing was by immunoSEQ multiplex PCR. The sample has roughly 14,000 clones; 60% to 75% are singletons. The chain is built from TRBV6-5 and TRBJ2-7; 7 bases map to TRBD2. The sequence came from a human donor with HPV-associated anogenital cancer. The specimen was taken from a patient who underwent chemoradiotherapy. The CDR3 DNA is TGTGCCAGCAGATTCGGTCTAGCGGCTTCTTGGGAGCAGTACTTC. Its protein is CASRFGLAASWEQYF.